This TCR beta chain was observed in a study of blood T cells in healthy people across ages. Study details: About one barcoded beta molecule was captured per two T cells (by template switching).

The CDR3 spans 8 residues. Trimming took 6 bases from V and 11 from J, leaving 2 bases between them. CDR1 SNHLY and CDR2 FYNNEI come from the germline V gene. Using a J-beta primer mix together with a sample-barcoded 5' primer, a second PCR was run for about 6 to 11 cycles. Each CDR3 protein is one row after TCRdb ran MiXCR on the 5' RACE reads. The table has about 1 million distinct CDR3 sequences, more than 35% seen once. Sequenced input: blood. The sequence was obtained from a woman in her sixties or seventies in good health. The gene calls are TRBV2 and TRBJ2-1; D is unclear. The CDR3 protein is CASRQQFF. CDR3 nucleotides: TGTGCCAGCAGGCAGCAGTTCTTC.